This entry lists 3 T cell receptor beta chains sequenced from one sample in a study of regulatory T cells in long-lasting Graves disease. Time point described: persistent/refractory GD, antithyroid drugs over 5 years with positive TRAb. RNA from PBMCs was the source of the TCR library. TCR beta libraries were built with iRepertoire HTBI primers and Arm-PCR of CDR3 regions. MiXCR, applied by TCRdb to the multiplex PCR reads, yields one record per CDR3 protein. This table holds some 440,000 distinct CDR3 sequences, around 21% found once. This sample comprised peripheral blood mononuclear cells (PBMCs), obtained when the disease was refractory, from a patient treated with antithyroid drugs. All receptors derive from a female donor with Graves disease.

This clonotype occurred a few times. CDR3 residues: CSARDSSGRDTQYF. The DNA for the CDR3 is TGCAGTGCTAGAGATTCTAGCGGGAGGGATACGCAGTATTTT. The chain employs TRBV20-1 and TRBJ2-3, with 11 bases that match TRBD2. In germline, CDR1 is DFQATT, CDR2 SNEGSKA (reference sequence). The CDR3 length is 14 residues. V trimming: 0 bases; J trimming: 6 bases; junction bases outside the gene matches: 2.

The J gene is TRBJ2-5, the V gene TRBV5-1; 10 nucleotides line up with TRBD2. From germline, CDR1 is SGHRS and CDR2 YFSETQ. V shed 4 bases, J shed 5 bases, and the junction held 14 bases outside the gene matches. The CDR3 totals 17 residues. The CDR3 DNA reads TGCGCCAGCAGCGTGGCAGGAGCGGGAGGGCCGTGGGAGACCCAGTACTTC. This sequence encodes CASSVAGAGGPWETQYF.

This clonotype was observed a few times. The chain links TRBV10-3 to TRBJ2-7; tentatively, D is TRBD1 (6 bases). The CDR3 is 14 amino acids. In germline, CDR1 is ENHRY, CDR2 SYGVKD. The ends were cut back, 3 bases at V and 2 bases at J, with 11 bases in the middle. The CDR3 DNA reads as TGTGCCATCAGTGACAGGGGTGGGACCTACGAGCAGTACTTC. The encoded protein is CAISDRGGTYEQYF.